Shown below are 8 T cell receptor beta chains from a single sample sequenced in a study of blood T cells in healthy people across ages. Combining a sample-barcoded 5' primer with a J-beta primer mix, a second PCR ran for 7 to 11 cycles. TCRdb processed the 5' RACE reads anew with MiXCR; each CDR3 protein has one entry. The table lists about 970,000 distinct CDR3 sequences, roughly 47% of them singletons. The sequenced sample was blood. These receptor sequences come from a woman aged 55 to 70 in good health.

This rearrangement joins TRBV20-1 to TRBJ2-1, with TRBD2 matching over 7 bases. The CDR3 is 15 residues long. Germline CDR1 DFQATT, CDR2 SNEGSKA (reference sequence). The J segment lost 8 bases and the V segment lost 0 bases, leaving 10 bases of the junction unmatched. The CDR3 spells CSARDQRDPYDEQFF. As DNA, the CDR3 is TGCAGTGCTAGAGACCAGCGGGATCCATACGATGAGCAGTTCTTC.

V is TRBV20-1 and J is TRBJ2-7, with a weak D call TRBD2 (6 bases). The CDR3 extends over 17 amino acids. Germline assignment: CDR1 DFQATT and CDR2 SNEGSKA (reference sequence). The V gene lost 0 bases and the J gene lost 2 bases, with 20 bases spanning the gap. The CDR3 bases are TGCAGTGCTAGAGATAGTTTCCGAGCGGGCACGGCCTACGAGCAGTACTTC. The encoded protein is CSARDSFRAGTAYEQYF.

This clonotype was seen a handful of times. This rearrangement joins TRBV20-1 to TRBJ2-1; possible D gene TRBD1, 6 bases. V dropped 0 bases and J dropped 3 bases, with 12 bases sitting between them. CDR1 and CDR2 from the germline V gene are DFQATT and SNEGSKA (reference sequence). The CDR3 consists of 15 residues. The DNA for the CDR3 is TGCAGTGCTAGAGATCCCCGGACAGACTACAATGAGCAGTTCTTC. Translation: CSARDPRTDYNEQFF.

The V and J genes are TRBV2 and TRBJ1-6; D gene ambiguous. Trimming took 6 bases from V and 7 from J, leaving 10 bases between them. The CDR3 contains 13 residues. Germline V gene lookup returns CDR1 SNHLY and CDR2 FYNNEI. The CDR3 DNA is TGTGCCAGCAGGGAGGTCGGGAATTCACCCCTCCACTTT. It yields the protein CASREVGNSPLHF.

The chain couples TRBV7-2 to TRBJ2-7; D might be TRBD1 (6 bases). This CDR3 is 17 amino acids long. Germline-derived CDR1 and CDR2 are SGHTA and FQGNSA. Trimming removed 2 bases at V and 5 bases at J, with 22 bases between. The CDR3 is CASSLTPPPQGLDEQYF. The CDR3 DNA reads as TGTGCCAGCAGCTTAACTCCCCCCCCGCAGGGGTTAGACGAGCAGTACTTC.

V gene TRBV7-2 combines with J gene TRBJ2-7; TRBD2 matches 11 bases. The J call may not be correct, given that the DNA end is closer to TRBJ2-1. This CDR3 is 16 amino acids long. Germline CDR1 SGHTA, CDR2 FQGNSA. CDR3 loop: CASSLDGSSGRVEQFF. The DNA for the CDR3 is TGTGCCAGCAGCTTAGACGGTAGTAGCGGGAGGGTGGAGCAGTTCTTC.

This clonotype was found a few times. The chain couples TRBV7-2 to TRBJ2-4; 8 bases match TRBD2. Germline loops: CDR1 SGHTA, CDR2 FQGNSA. The ends lost 6 bases at V and 6 bases at J; junction bases unmatched: 10. The CDR3 is 15 amino acids. CDR3 nucleotides: TGTGCCAGCAGAAAAGAAGCGGGAGCGGTAAACATTCAGTACTTC. Its translation: CASRKEAGAVNIQYF.

This chain links TRBV5-1 with TRBJ2-5, with 7 bases that match TRBD1. In germline, CDR1 is SGHRS, CDR2 YFSETQ. J was trimmed by 3 bases and V by 8 bases; bases with no gene match: 7. This CDR3 is built from 13 residues. The chain's CDR3 is CASFRDRKETQYF. CDR3 DNA: TGCGCCAGTTTCCGGGACAGAAAAGAGACCCAGTACTTC.